These T cell receptor beta chains were read from a single sample in a study of cytomegalovirus exposure and HLA in healthy donors. Assay used: immunoSEQ multiplex PCR; TCRdb lists only in-frame clones, some missing. The ten most abundant clones cover around 3.2% of a sample with about 99,000 clones. Sequencing was done on a sample of PBMCs. The receptor set was obtained from a man aged 40-50 years in good health and CMV-seronegative. Each CDR3 is given with its conserved first and last residue. A D gene is named only where the DNA matches it firmly.

d_call	v_call	j_call	cdr3_aa	cdr3_nt
.	TRBV19	TRBJ2-5	CASSIGREETQYF	TGTGCCAGTAGTATAGGCAGGGAAGAGACCCAGTACTTC
.	TRBV5-4	TRBJ2-7	CASSLGQRVSSYEQYF	TGTGCCAGCAGCTTGGGACAGCGCGTATCCTCCTACGAGCAGTACTTC
.	TRBV2	TRBJ1-5	CASSDTGIIQPQHF	TGTGCCAGCAGTGATACAGGGATAATTCAGCCCCAGCATTTT
.	TRBV18	TRBJ1-3	CASSPSGGTGNTIYF	TGTGCCAGCTCACCCTCGGGGGGTACTGGAAACACCATATATTTT
.	TRBV19	TRBJ2-7	CASTRGYEQYF	TGTGCCAGTACCAGGGGATACGAGCAGTACTTC
.	TRBV19	TRBJ2-2	CASSIVAVSTGELFF	TGTGCCAGTAGTATTGTAGCGGTCTCCACCGGGGAGCTGTTTTTT
.	TRBV4-3	TRBJ1-4	CASSQDSGRTEKLFF	TGCGCCAGCAGCCAAGATTCAGGGCGAACCGAAAAACTGTTTTTT
.	TRBV4-2	TRBJ2-7	CASSQDLYEQYF	TGTGCCAGCAGCCAAGATCTCTACGAGCAGTACTTC
.	TRBV29-1	TRBJ2-2	CSVGGTGELFF	TGCAGCGTGGGGGGCACCGGGGAGCTGTTTTTT
.	TRBV6-1	TRBJ2-3	CASSETGTDTQYF	TGTGCCAGCAGTGAAACAGGCACAGATACGCAGTATTTT
.	TRBV19	TRBJ2-1	CASNPAGRREQFF	TGTGCCAGTAACCCAGCGGGCCGGAGGGAGCAGTTCTTC
.	TRBV11-2	TRBJ1-6	CASSFSGYNSPLHF	TGTGCCAGCAGCTTTTCGGGGTATAATTCACCCCTCCACTTT
TRBD2	TRBV7-2	TRBJ2-5	CASSLGRPTEETQYF	TGTGCCAGCAGCCTCGGGAGGCCCACTGAGGAGACCCAGTACTTC
TRBD1	TRBV2	TRBJ2-1	CASRPSTGNNEQFF	TGTGCCAGCAGACCATCGACAGGGAACAATGAGCAGTTCTTC
TRBD2	TRBV19	TRBJ2-3	CASSSQHAGTTEADTQYF	TGTGCCAGTAGTAGCCAGCACGCCGGGACTACAGAGGCAGATACGCAGTATTTT
.	TRBV11-3	TRBJ2-2	CASSAHTSTNTGELFF	TGTGCCAGCAGCGCACACACATCCACGAACACCGGGGAGCTGTTTTTT
.	TRBV27	TRBJ2-3	CASSHSTDTQYF	TGTGCCAGCAGTCATAGCACAGATACGCAGTATTTT
.	TRBV6-5	TRBJ1-5	CASSYSRQQNQPQHF	TGTGCCAGCAGTTACTCGAGACAGCAAAATCAGCCCCAGCATTTT
.	TRBV7-2	TRBJ1-5	CASSWGGFGNQPQHF	TGTGCCAGCAGCTGGGGGGGTTTTGGCAATCAGCCCCAGCATTTT
TRBD1	TRBV6-5	TRBJ2-3	CASTTGGRDTQYF	TGTGCCAGCACTACAGGGGGCAGGGATACGCAGTATTTT
.	TRBV9	TRBJ2-6	CASSVDLGANVLTF	TGTGCCAGCAGCGTAGATCTGGGGGCCAACGTCCTGACTTTC
TRBD1	TRBV11-2	TRBJ2-1	CASSPGPQGNEQFF	TGTGCCAGCAGCCCGGGGCCACAGGGGAATGAGCAGTTCTTC
TRBD2	TRBV10-3	TRBJ2-3	CAISDDSLAGKGNTDTQYF	TGTGCCATCAGTGACGACTCCCTAGCGGGAAAAGGGAACACAGATACGCAGTATTTT
TRBD2	TRBV5-1	TRBJ2-2	CASGGETGELFF	TGCGCCAGCGGGGGGGAGACCGGGGAGCTGTTTTTT
.	TRBV15	TRBJ2-7	CATSFDRTYEQYF	TGTGCCACCAGCTTCGACAGGACCTACGAGCAGTACTTC
TRBD1	TRBV6-6	TRBJ2-4	CASSGTGGSNIQYF	TGTGCCAGCAGTGGGACAGGGGGTTCGAACATTCAGTACTTC
.	TRBV7-8	TRBJ1-1	CASSPHRAHTEAFF	TGTGCCAGCAGCCCGCACAGAGCCCACACTGAAGCTTTCTTT
TRBD2	TRBV9	TRBJ2-1	CASSAGLAGLYNEQFF	TGTGCCAGCAGCGCGGGACTAGCGGGATTATACAATGAGCAGTTCTTC
TRBD2	TRBV10-1	TRBJ2-1	CASSELAGDSYNEQFF	TGCGCCAGCAGTGAACTAGCGGGGGACTCCTACAATGAGCAGTTCTTC
.	TRBV5-1	TRBJ2-3	CASSLRRVGTDTQYF	TGCGCCAGCAGCCTCCGACGGGTTGGCACAGATACGCAGTATTTT
TRBD1	TRBV27	TRBJ2-5	CASSGQGRETQYF	TGTGCCAGCAGCGGACAGGGTAGAGAGACCCAGTACTTC
.	TRBV9	TRBJ2-7	CASSEGTTGIYEQYF	TGTGCCAGCAGCGAGGGGACAACAGGGATCTACGAGCAGTACTTC
TRBD2	TRBV4-3	TRBJ2-1	CASSQSRTLAGGTLREQFF	TGCGCCAGCAGCCAATCGCGAACTCTGGCGGGAGGGACGCTACGTGAGCAGTTCTTC
.	TRBV7-9	TRBJ1-6	CASSPGQFNSPLHF	TGTGCCAGCAGCCCGGGACAATTTAATTCACCCCTCCACTTT
.	TRBV20-1	TRBJ2-7	CSASIGNEQYF	TGCAGTGCTAGTATCGGGAACGAGCAGTACTTC
.	TRBV29-1	TRBJ1-1	CSGVIGGDMNTEAFF	TGCAGCGGTGTCATCGGGGGGGACATGAACACTGAAGCTTTCTTT
.	TRBV19	TRBJ2-4	CASSLVRLAKNIQYF	TGTGCCAGTAGCCTGGTCCGACTAGCCAAAAACATTCAGTACTTC
.	TRBV9	TRBJ1-1	CASSIDSWAEAFF	TGTGCCAGCAGCATCGACAGTTGGGCTGAAGCTTTCTTT
.	TRBV29-1	TRBJ2-2	CSGGEASGELFF	TGCAGCGGGGGCGAAGCCTCCGGGGAGCTGTTTTTT
TRBD2	TRBV10-1	TRBJ2-2	CALIAGTNTGELFF	TGCGCCCTCATAGCGGGCACAAACACCGGGGAGCTGTTTTTT
.	TRBV2	TRBJ2-5	CASSEGYSQHRYF	TGTGCCAGCAGTGAAGGTTATTCTCAACACCGGTACTTC
.	TRBV18	TRBJ1-1	CASSTSQGMNTEAFF	TGTGCCAGCTCAACGTCGCAGGGGATGAACACTGAAGCTTTCTTT
TRBD2	TRBV5-1	TRBJ2-7	CASAQAGSDEQYF	TGCGCCAGTGCTCAAGCGGGGTCTGATGAGCAGTACTTC
TRBD1	TRBV7-6	TRBJ1-5	CASSLEGRGDNQPQHF	TGTGCCAGCAGCTTAGAGGGCAGGGGGGACAATCAGCCCCAGCATTTT
.	TRBV6-5	TRBJ1-1	CASSYAGPGNTEAFF	TGTGCCAGCAGTTACGCGGGGCCCGGGAACACTGAAGCTTTCTTT
.	TRBV12-5	TRBJ2-3	CASGLTSTDAQYF	TGTGCTAGTGGTTTGACCAGCACAGATGCGCAGTATTTT
.	TRBV20-1	TRBJ2-3	CSARDRGLQYF	TGCAGTGCTAGAGACAGGGGCCTCCAGTATTTT
TRBD2	TRBV10-3	TRBJ2-3	CAISEASGSQADTQYF	TGTGCCATCAGTGAGGCTAGCGGGAGTCAGGCAGATACGCAGTATTTT
.	TRBV30	TRBJ2-2	CAWSVPLTRSGELFF	TGTGCCTGGAGTGTACCGTTGACTAGGTCTGGGGAGCTGTTTTTT
TRBD1	TRBV7-2	TRBJ1-3	CASSLTGTGVGNTIYF	TGTGCCAGCAGCTTGACCGGGACAGGGGTTGGAAACACCATATATTTT
TRBD2	TRBV29-1	TRBJ2-3	CSVSATSGVTDTQYF	TGCAGCGTGAGTGCAACCAGCGGGGTAACAGATACGCAGTATTTT